This T cell receptor beta chain was retrieved from a study of blood T cell repertoires in COVID-19. Whole-study context: The origin of the acute and convalescent COVID-19 samples was the United States, Italy and Spain. PBMCs, B-cell-depleted T cells, or T cells provided the cDNA or gDNA that made up the material.

The CDR3 loop spans 17 amino acids. Per the germline V gene, CDR1 is SGDLS and CDR2 is YYNGEE. The germline V and J ends were trimmed by 3 bases and 0 bases, with 15 bases remaining between them. Per the authors' pipeline: Amplified reference gene primers provided the basis for estimating nucleated cell counts. Clones were sequenced by immunoSEQ multiplex PCR, and TCRdb holds only the in-frame ones, with some missing. Clone size and the V and J calls come from that table; the DNA yielded D and trimming. This sample has about 200,000 clones, with 70% to 90% found just once. Participants reported their clinical history, and cohort assignment relied on those reports.

J is TRBJ1-4 and V is TRBV9, with unresolved D. Sequencing input: PBMCs or T cells enriched from blood (not recorded which). The sequence derives from a woman aged 35 to 49 in a cohort exposed to, infected with or recovered from COVID-19 (not recorded which). The CDR3 sequence is CASSAFAGLSTNEKLFF. CDR3 in DNA: TGTGCCAGCAGCGCCTTCGCTGGGCTATCAACTAATGAAAAACTGTTTTTT. Full variable domain (remainder filled in from reference TRBV9 and TRBJ1-4): DSGVTQTPKHLITATGQRVTLRCSPRSGDLSVYWYQQSLDQGLQFLIQYYNGEERAKGNILERFSAQQFPDLHSELNLSSLELGDSALYFCASSAFAGLSTNEKLFFGSGTQLSVL.